The count of the clone carrying this T cell receptor beta chain is one. Its antigen is unknown. The protocol was immunoSEQ multiplex PCR, while the TCRdb copy is restricted to in-frame clones and leaves out a portion. This sample has under 85,000 clones, with approximately 93% found just once. This sample was taken from a study of cytomegalovirus exposure and HLA in healthy donors. General study findings and limits: The majority of TCR sequences were rare, yet some public TCRs appeared in many donors.

V dropped 4 bases and J dropped 6 bases, with 11 bases sitting between them. Per the germline V gene, CDR1 is MGHRA and CDR2 is YSYEKL. This CDR3 region has 13 residues. This receptor was taken from a woman between 18 and 29 years old in good health and CMV-seropositive. The sequencing sample was made of PBMCs. This chain uses TRBV4-1 with TRBJ2-3, with a possible D match to TRBD2 (6 bases). CDR3 coding DNA: TGCGCCAGCAGCCTCAGCGCGGGGGATACGCAGTATTTT. Translation gives CASSLSAGDTQYF.